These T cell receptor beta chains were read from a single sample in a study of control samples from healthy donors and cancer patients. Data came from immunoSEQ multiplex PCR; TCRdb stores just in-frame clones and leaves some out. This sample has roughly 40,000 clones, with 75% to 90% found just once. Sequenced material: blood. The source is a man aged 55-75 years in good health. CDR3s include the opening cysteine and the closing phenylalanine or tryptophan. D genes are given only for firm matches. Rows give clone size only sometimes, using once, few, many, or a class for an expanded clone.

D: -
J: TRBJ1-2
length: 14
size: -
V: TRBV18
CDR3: CASPDAGGGDGYTF
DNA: TGTGCCAGCCCGGACGCCGGGGGGGGAGATGGCTACACCTTC

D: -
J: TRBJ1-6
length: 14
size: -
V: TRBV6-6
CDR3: CASSYSGQGKPLHF
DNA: TGTGCCAGCAGTTACAGTGGGCAGGGAAAACCCCTCCACTTT

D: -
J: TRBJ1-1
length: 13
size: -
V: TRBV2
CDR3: CASSSHRNTEAFF
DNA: TGTGCCAGCAGTTCCCACAGGAACACTGAAGCTTTCTTT

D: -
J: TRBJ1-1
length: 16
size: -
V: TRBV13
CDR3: CASSLFTGRMNTEAFF
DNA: TGTGCCAGCAGTTTATTCACAGGCAGGATGAACACTGAAGCTTTCTTT

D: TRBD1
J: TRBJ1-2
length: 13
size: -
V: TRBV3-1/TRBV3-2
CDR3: CASSRRQGNGYTF
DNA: TGTGCCAGCAGCCGGAGACAGGGGAATGGCTACACCTTC

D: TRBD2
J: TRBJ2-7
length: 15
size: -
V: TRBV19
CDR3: CASRLKLAGGAEQYF
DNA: TGTGCCAGTAGACTAAAACTAGCGGGGGGCGCCGAGCAGTACTTC

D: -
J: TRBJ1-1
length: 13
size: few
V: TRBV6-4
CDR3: CASSNRANTEAFF
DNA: TGTGCCAGCAGTAACCGGGCGAACACTGAAGCTTTCTTT

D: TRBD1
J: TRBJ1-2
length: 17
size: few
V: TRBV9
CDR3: CASSTSGQGRFNYGYTF
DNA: TGTGCCAGCAGCACCTCTGGACAGGGGCGATTTAACTATGGCTACACCTTC

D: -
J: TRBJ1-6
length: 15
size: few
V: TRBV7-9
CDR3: CASSLVASGNSPLHF
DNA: TGTGCCAGCAGCTTAGTGGCATCGGGGAATTCACCCCTCCACTTT

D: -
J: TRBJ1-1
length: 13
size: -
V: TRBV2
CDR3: CASRLEGPTEAFF
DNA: TGTGCCAGCAGACTAGAGGGTCCCACTGAAGCTTTCTTT

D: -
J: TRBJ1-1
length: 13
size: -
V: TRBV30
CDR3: CAWSGGRETEAFF
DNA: TGTGCCTGGAGTGGCGGGAGAGAGACTGAAGCTTTCTTT

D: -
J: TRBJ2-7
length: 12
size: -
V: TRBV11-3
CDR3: CASSGRVGEQYF
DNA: TGTGCCAGCAGCGGCAGGGTGGGCGAGCAGTACTTC

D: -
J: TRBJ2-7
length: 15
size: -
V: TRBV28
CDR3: CASGRGGTYYYEQYF
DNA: TGTGCCAGCGGGAGAGGTGGGACGTACTACTACGAGCAGTACTTC

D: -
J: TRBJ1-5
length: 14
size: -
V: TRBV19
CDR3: CASSIRSFNQPQHF
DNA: TGTGCCAGTAGTATTAGGTCCTTCAATCAGCCCCAGCATTTT

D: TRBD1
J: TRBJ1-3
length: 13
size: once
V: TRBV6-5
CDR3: CAGQGANGNTIYF
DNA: TGTGCCGGACAGGGGGCCAATGGAAACACCATATATTTT

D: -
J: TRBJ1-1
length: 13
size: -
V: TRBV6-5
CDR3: CASGSGISNEAFF
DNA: TGTGCCAGCGGATCCGGGATCTCGAATGAAGCTTTCTTT

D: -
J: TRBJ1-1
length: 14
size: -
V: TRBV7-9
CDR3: CASSFGTGSTEAFF
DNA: TGTGCCAGCAGCTTTGGTACGGGGAGCACTGAAGCTTTCTTT

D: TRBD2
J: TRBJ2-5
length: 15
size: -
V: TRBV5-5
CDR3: CATTEGGRTAETQYF
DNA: TGTGCCACCACGGAGGGAGGGAGGACCGCAGAGACCCAGTACTTC

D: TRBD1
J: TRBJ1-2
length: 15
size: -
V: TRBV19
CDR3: CASWDREIIGNGYTF
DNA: TGTGCCAGTTGGGACAGGGAGATTATTGGGAATGGCTACACCTTC

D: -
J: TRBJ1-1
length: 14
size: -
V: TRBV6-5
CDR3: CASSQKGGYTEAFF
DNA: TGTGCCAGCAGCCAAAAGGGGGGGTACACTGAAGCTTTCTTT

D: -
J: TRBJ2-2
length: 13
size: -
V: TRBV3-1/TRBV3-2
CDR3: CASSPRLAGELFF
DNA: TGTGCCAGCAGCCCCCGGCTCGCCGGGGAGCTGTTTTTT

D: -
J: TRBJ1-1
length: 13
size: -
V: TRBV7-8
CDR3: CASSLVLGTEAFF
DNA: TGTGCCAGCAGCTTAGTACTGGGAACTGAAGCTTTCTTT

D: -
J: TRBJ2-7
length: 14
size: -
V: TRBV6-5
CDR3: CASSWGTASYEQYF
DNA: TGTGCCAGCAGTTGGGGGACGGCCTCCTACGAGCAGTACTTC

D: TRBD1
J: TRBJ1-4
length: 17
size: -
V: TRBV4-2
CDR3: CASSQEALTGTNEKLFF
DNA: TGTGCCAGCAGCCAAGAGGCCCTGACAGGGACGAATGAAAAACTGTTTTTT

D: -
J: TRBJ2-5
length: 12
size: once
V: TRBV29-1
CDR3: CSVAENSETQYF
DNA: TGCAGCGTTGCTGAGAATTCGGAGACCCAGTACTTC

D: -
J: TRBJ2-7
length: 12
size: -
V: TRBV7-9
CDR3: CASSITVYEQYF
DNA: TGTGCCAGCAGCATCACTGTTTACGAGCAGTACTTC

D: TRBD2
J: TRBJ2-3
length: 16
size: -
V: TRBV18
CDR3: CASSPLAGSPTDTQYF
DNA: TGTGCCAGCTCACCCCTAGCGGGCTCGCCCACAGATACGCAGTATTTT

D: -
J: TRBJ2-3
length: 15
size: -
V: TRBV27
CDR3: CASSLYGSSTDTQYF
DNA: TGTGCCAGCAGTTTGTACGGGTCTAGCACAGATACGCAGTATTTT

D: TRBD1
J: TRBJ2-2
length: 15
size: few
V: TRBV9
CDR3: CASSPSQGAVGELFF
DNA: TGTGCCAGCAGCCCCTCTCAGGGGGCGGTCGGGGAGCTGTTTTTT

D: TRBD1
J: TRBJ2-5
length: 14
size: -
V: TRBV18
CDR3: CASSPGTEQETQYF
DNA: TGTGCCAGCTCGCCAGGGACAGAGCAAGAGACCCAGTACTTC